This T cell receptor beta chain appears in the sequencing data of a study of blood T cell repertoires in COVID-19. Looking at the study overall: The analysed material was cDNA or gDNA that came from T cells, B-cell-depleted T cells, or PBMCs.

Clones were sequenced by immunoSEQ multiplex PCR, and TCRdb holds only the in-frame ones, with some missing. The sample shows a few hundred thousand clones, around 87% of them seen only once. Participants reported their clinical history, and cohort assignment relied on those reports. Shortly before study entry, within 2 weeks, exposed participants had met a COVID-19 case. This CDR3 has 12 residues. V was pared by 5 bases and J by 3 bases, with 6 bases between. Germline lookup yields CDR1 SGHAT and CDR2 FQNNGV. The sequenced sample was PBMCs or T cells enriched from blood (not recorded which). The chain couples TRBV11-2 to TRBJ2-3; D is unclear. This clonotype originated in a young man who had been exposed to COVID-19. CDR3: CASSHRTDTQYF. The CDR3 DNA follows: TGTGCCAGCAGCCATCGGACAGATACGCAGTATTTT.